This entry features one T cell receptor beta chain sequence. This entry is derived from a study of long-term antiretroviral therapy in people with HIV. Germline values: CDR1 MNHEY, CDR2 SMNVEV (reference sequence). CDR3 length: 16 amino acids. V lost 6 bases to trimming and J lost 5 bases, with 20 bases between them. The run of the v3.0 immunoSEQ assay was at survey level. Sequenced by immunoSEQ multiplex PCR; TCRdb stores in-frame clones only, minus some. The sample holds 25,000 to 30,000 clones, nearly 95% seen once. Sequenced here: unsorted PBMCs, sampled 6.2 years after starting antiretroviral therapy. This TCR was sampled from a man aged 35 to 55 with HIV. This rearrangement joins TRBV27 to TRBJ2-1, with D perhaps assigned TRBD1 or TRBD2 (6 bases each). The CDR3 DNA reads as TGTGCCAGCAGCACGATCAGGGGCGGGAATCACAATGAGCAGTTCTTC. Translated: CASSTIRGGNHNEQFF.